The 9 T cell receptor beta chains listed next were all sequenced from one sample in a study of blood T cell repertoires in COVID-19. The repertoire was sequenced with immunoSEQ multiplex PCR; TCRdb's copy has only in-frame clones and lacks some. Of approximately 140,000 clones listed, 84% are singletons. The sequencing sample was made of peripheral blood. Receptors originate from a human donor in a cohort sampled during active COVID-19.

CDR3 loop: CAWSVGVVGGYTF. The CDR3 nucleotides read TGTGCCTGGAGTGTAGGTGTCGTCGGGGGCTACACCTTC. The chain recombines TRBV30 with TRBJ1-2; D uncertain. With 0 bases removed from V and 8 bases from J, the gap between germline ends came to 13 bases. In germline, CDR1 is GTSNPN, CDR2 SVGIG (reference sequence). This CDR3 contains 13 residues.

V gene TRBV7-6 combines with J gene TRBJ1-3, with a weak D call TRBD1 (5 bases). Trimming removed 0 bases at V and 6 bases at J, with 12 bases between. Per the germline V gene, CDR1 is SGHVS and CDR2 is FNYEAQ. The CDR3 runs 15 residues. In DNA form, the CDR3 reads TGTGCCAGCAGCTTAGCGCCCGGGGGTGAAAACACCATATATTTT. Its translation: CASSLAPGGENTIYF.

Written as DNA, the CDR3 is TGTGCCAGCAGTTATGGGGGGATGGGCACCGGGGAGCTGTTTTTT. Translating gives CASSYGGMGTGELFF. This chain links TRBV6-6 with TRBJ2-2; TRBD2 might be the D (6 bases). This CDR3 spans 15 amino acids. The V and J ends lost 3 bases and 4 bases respectively, with 12 bases between them. CDR1 and CDR2 (germline): MNHNY, SVGAGI (reference sequence).

The rearrangement uses TRBV4-3 and TRBJ1-1; D perhaps matches TRBD1 (5 bases). The CDR3 sequence is 16 residues long. The germline V gene has CDR1 LGHNA and CDR2 YSLEER. V lost 2 bases and J 7 bases, leaving 20 bases between the germline ends. CDR3 coding DNA: TGCGCCAGCAGCCAACAAGCCAGGGTAGTTTCGGGTGAAGCTTTCTTT. The encoded protein is CASSQQARVVSGEAFF.

The chain employs TRBV9 and TRBJ2-7, with 12 bases lining up with TRBD2. Losses at the gene ends were 4 bases for V and 5 bases for J; bases not matched to a gene: 16. The CDR3 covers 18 residues. Germline CDR1 SGDLS, CDR2 YYNGEE. DNA of the CDR3: TGTGCCAGCAGCCCAAGTGTCGCGACTAGCGGGGGAGTAGACGAGCAGTACTTC. The encoded protein is CASSPSVATSGGVDEQYF.

The chain has TRBV9 and TRBJ2-7; D gene unclear. V was pared by 0 bases and J by 6 bases, with 10 bases between. Germline lookup yields CDR1 SGDLS and CDR2 YYNGEE. The CDR3 loop spans 13 amino acids. The DNA for the CDR3 is TGTGCCAGCAGCGTAGCTACCGGTTCCGAGCAGTACTTC. Translation gives CASSVATGSEQYF.

V is TRBV14 and J is TRBJ1-6, with D tentatively TRBD1 (6 bases). Germline V gene lookup returns CDR1 SGHDN and CDR2 FVKESK. The CDR3 is 17 residues long. The ends were cut back, 4 bases at V and 6 bases at J, with 19 bases in the middle. In DNA form, the CDR3 reads TGTGCCAGCAGCCTCCGCCCCCTGGCAGGGGCTAATTCACCCCTCCACTTT. Its translation is CASSLRPLAGANSPLHF.

This chain connects TRBV3-1 (or the pseudogene TRBV3-2) to TRBJ2-7; a weak D match, TRBD1 (7 bases). Germline values: CDR1 LGHDT, CDR2 YNNKEL (reference sequence). V lost 1 base, J lost 5 bases, and 12 bases lay in between. This CDR3 spans 14 amino acids. This CDR3 reads CASSQVGGGDEQYF. The CDR3 DNA reads as TGTGCCAGCAGCCAAGTCGGAGGGGGCGACGAGCAGTACTTC.

The chain is built from TRBV5-1 and TRBJ2-1, with 11 nucleotides matching TRBD1. In germline, CDR1 is SGHRS, CDR2 YFSETQ. The CDR3 loop spans 15 amino acids. V gave up 4 bases and J gave up 9 bases; unmatched junction bases: 9. The CDR3 bases are TGCGCCAGCAGCCTCGGGACAGGGGGTCAGGGTGAGCAGTTCTTC. This translates into CASSLGTGGQGEQFF. Drawing the rest from reference TRBV5-1 and TRBJ2-1, the complete variable domain is KAGVTQTPRYLIKTRGQQVTLSCSPISGHRSVSWYQQTPGQGLQFLFEYFSETQRNKGNFPGRFSGRQFSNSRSEMNVSTLELGDSALYLCASSLGTGGQGEQFFGPGTRLTVL.